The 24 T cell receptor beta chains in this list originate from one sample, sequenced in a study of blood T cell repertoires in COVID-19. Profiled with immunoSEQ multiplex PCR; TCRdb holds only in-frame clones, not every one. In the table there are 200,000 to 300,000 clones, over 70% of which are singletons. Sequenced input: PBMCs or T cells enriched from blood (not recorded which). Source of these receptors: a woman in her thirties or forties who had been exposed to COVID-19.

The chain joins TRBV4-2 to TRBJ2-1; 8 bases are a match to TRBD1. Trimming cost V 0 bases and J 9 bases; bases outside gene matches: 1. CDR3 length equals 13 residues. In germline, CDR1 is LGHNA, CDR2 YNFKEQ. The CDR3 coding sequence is TGTGCCAGCAGCCAAGATCAGGGGGCTGAGCAGTTCTTC. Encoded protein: CASSQDQGAEQFF.

This CDR3 is CAASGILTEAFF. CDR3 DNA: TGTGCGGCCTCCGGGATCCTCACTGAAGCTTTCTTT. The rearrangement links TRBV10-3 to TRBJ1-1; D is uncertain. The CDR3 is made up of 12 amino acids. Germline V lookup: CDR1 ENHRY, CDR2 SYGVKD.

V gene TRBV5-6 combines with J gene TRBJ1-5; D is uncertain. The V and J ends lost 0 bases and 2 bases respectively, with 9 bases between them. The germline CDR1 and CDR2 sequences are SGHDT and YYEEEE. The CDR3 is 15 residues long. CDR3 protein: CASSLGGSGNQPQHF. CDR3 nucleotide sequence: TGTGCCAGCAGCTTGGGAGGGTCTGGCAATCAGCCCCAGCATTTT.

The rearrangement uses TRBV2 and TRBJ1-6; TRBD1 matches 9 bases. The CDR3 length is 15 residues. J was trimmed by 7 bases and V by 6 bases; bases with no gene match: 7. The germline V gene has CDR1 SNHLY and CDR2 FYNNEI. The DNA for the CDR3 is TGTGCCAGCAGGAAGACAGGGGGATTCAATTCACCCCTCCACTTT. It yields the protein CASRKTGGFNSPLHF.

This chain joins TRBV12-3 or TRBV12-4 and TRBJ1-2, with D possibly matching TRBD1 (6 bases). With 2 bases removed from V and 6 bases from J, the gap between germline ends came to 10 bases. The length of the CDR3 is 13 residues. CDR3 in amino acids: CASSLTGWDGYTF. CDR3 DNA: TGTGCCAGCAGTTTAACAGGGTGGGATGGCTACACCTTC.

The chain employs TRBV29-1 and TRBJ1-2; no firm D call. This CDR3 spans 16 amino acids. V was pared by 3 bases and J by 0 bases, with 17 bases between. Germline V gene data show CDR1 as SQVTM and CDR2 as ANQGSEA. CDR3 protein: CSVDRGEILANYGYTF. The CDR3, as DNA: TGCAGCGTTGATCGCGGGGAGATTTTAGCTAACTATGGCTACACCTTC.

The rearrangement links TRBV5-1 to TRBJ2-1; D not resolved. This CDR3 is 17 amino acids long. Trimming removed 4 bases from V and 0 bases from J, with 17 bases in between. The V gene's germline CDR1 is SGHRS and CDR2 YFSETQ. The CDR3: CASSETVFPSSYNEQFF. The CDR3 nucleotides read TGCGCCAGCAGCGAAACGGTTTTTCCGAGCTCCTACAATGAGCAGTTCTTC.

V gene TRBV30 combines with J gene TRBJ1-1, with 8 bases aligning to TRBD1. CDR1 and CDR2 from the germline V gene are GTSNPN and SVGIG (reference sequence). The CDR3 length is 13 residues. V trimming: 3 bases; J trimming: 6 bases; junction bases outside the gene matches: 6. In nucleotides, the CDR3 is TGTGCCTGGAGCTACAGGGGGGGCGCTGAAGCTTTCTTT. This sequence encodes CAWSYRGGAEAFF.

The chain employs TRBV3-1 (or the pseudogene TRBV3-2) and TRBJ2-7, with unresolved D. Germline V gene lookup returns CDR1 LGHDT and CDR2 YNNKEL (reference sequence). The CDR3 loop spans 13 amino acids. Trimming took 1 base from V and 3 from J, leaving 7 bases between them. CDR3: CASSQGGYYEQYF. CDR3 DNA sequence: TGTGCCAGCAGCCAAGGAGGCTACTACGAGCAGTACTTC.

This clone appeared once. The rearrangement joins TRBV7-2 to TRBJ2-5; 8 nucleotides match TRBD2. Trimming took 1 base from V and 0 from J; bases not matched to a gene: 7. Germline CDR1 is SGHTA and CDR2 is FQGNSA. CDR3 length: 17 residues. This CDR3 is CASSLGRSSGYQETQYF. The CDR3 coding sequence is TGTGCCAGCAGCTTAGGAAGGTCTAGCGGGTACCAAGAGACCCAGTACTTC.

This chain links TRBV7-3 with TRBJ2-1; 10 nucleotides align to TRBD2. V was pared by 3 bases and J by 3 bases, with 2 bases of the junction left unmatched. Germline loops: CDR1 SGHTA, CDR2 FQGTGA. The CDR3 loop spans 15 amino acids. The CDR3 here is CASSFIAGGYNEQFF. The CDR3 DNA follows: TGTGCCAGCAGCTTTATAGCGGGGGGCTACAATGAGCAGTTCTTC.

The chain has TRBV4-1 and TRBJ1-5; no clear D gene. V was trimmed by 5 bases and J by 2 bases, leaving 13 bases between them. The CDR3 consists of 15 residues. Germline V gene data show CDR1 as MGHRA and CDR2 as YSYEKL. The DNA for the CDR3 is TGCGCCAGCAGCGGAGAGGGAAGAGGCAATCAGCCCCAGCATTTT. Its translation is CASSGEGRGNQPQHF.

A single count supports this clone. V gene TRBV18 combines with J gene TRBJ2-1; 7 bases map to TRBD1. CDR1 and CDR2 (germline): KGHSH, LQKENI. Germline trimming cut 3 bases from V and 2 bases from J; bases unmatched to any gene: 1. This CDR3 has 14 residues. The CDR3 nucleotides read TGTGCCAGCTCACCGGGGACAGCCTACAATGAGCAGTTCTTC. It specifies CASSPGTAYNEQFF.

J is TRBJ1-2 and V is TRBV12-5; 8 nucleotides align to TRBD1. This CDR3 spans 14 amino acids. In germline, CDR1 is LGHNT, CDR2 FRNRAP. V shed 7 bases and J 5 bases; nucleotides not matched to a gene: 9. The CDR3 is CASAGGDRTYGYTF. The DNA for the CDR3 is TGTGCTAGTGCCGGCGGGGACAGGACATATGGCTACACCTTC.

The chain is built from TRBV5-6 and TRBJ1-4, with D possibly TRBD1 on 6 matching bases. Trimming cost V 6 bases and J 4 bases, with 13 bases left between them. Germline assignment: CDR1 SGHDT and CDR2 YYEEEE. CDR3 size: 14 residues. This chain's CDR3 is CASNQGLGNEKLFF. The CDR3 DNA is TGTGCCAGCAACCAGGGGTTGGGTAATGAAAAACTGTTTTTT.

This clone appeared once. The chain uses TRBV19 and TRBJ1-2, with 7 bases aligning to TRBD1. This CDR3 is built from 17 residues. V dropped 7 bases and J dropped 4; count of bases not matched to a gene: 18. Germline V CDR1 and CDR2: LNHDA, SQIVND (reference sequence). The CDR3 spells CASKGARDGHRSYGYTF. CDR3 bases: TGTGCCAGTAAGGGGGCCCGGGATGGACACCGCTCCTATGGCTACACCTTC.

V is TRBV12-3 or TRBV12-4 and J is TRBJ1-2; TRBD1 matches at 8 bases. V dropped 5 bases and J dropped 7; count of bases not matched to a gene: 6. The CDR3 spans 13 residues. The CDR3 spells CASSIGQGSGYTF. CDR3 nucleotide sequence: TGTGCCAGCAGTATCGGACAGGGCTCTGGCTACACCTTC.

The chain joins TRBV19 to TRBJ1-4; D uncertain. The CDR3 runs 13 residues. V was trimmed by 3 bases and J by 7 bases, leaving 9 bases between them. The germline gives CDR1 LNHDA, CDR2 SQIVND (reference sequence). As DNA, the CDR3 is TGTGCCAGTAGTATCGGAGAGGGTGAAAAACTGTTTTTT. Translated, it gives CASSIGEGEKLFF.

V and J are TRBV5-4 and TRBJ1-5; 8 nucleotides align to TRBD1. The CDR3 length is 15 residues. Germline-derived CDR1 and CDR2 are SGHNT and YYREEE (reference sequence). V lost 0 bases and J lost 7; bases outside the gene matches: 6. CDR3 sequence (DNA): TGTGCCAGCAGCTTGGCAGGGGGCTATAACCAGCCCCAGCATTTT. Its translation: CASSLAGGYNQPQHF.

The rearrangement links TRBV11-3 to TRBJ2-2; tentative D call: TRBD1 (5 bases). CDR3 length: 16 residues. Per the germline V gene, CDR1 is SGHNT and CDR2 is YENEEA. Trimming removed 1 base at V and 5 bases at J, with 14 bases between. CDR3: CASSLGQGSRTGELFF. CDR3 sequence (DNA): TGTGCCAGCAGCTTAGGGCAGGGAAGTAGGACCGGGGAGCTGTTTTTT.

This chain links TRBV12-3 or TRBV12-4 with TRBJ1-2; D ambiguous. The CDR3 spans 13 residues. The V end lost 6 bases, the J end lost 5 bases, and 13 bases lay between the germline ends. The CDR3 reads CASSSERNYGYTF. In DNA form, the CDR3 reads TGTGCCAGCAGCTCCGAGAGGAATTATGGCTACACCTTC.

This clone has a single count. The CDR3 sequence is CASGTTGENTIYF. The CDR3 coding sequence is TGTGCCAGCGGTACGACAGGGGAAAACACCATATATTTT. This rearrangement joins TRBV28 to TRBJ1-3; 8 bases are shared with TRBD1. Germline values: CDR1 MDHEN, CDR2 SYDVKM. This CDR3 contains 13 residues. V gave up 8 bases and J gave up 6 bases; unmatched junction bases: 6.

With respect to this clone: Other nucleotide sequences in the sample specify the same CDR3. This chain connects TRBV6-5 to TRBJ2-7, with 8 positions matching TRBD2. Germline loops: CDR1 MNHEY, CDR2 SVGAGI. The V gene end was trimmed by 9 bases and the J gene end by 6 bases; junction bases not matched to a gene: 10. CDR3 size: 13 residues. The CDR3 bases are TGTGCCAGTACCAATCCCGGGGGGGTCGAGCAGTACTTC. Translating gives CASTNPGGVEQYF.

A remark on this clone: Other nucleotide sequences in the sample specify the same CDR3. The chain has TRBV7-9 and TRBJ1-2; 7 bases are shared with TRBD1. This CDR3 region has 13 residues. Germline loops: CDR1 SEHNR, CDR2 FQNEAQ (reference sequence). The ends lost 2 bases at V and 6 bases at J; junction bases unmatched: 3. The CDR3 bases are TGTGCCAGCAGCTTACCAGGGGGGAATGGCTACACCTTC. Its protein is CASSLPGGNGYTF.